In this sample, the clone carrying this T cell receptor beta chain turned up many times. Its antigen is not known. Each CDR3 protein is one row after TCRdb ran MiXCR on the RACE reads. The table shows approximately 400,000 distinct CDR3 sequences, with approximately 5% occurring only once. This entry is derived from a study of human T cells and chemical hapten exposure. Study-level background: Patients having alopecia areata, totalis or universalis were mostly female. Study findings and constraints: In comparison with controls, expanded TCRs gave rise to a significantly larger number of large CDR3 similarity clusters. No shift was seen in TCRs above 1 in 1000 frequency with DPC sensitization.

Germline loops: CDR1 SGHKS, CDR2 YYEKEE (reference sequence). The CDR3 is 16 residues long. The V segment lost 4 bases and the J segment 2 bases; nucleotides outside the gene matches: 5. Described time point: pre-sensitization, week 0. The treatment is: therapeutic diphenylcyclopropenone sensitization with weekly scalp DPC. This TCR derives from a woman between 45 and 65 years old with alopecia areata. Some clones in this sample may be carry-over from other donors' samples. This chain uses TRBV5-5 with TRBJ2-3; 12 bases are shared with TRBD1. The sample consisted of whole blood, taken in connection with sensitization to the hapten diphenylcyclopropenone (DPC). The CDR3: CASSGDRGPDTDTQYF. In nucleotides, the CDR3 is TGTGCCAGCAGCGGGGACAGGGGGCCCGACACAGATACGCAGTATTTT.